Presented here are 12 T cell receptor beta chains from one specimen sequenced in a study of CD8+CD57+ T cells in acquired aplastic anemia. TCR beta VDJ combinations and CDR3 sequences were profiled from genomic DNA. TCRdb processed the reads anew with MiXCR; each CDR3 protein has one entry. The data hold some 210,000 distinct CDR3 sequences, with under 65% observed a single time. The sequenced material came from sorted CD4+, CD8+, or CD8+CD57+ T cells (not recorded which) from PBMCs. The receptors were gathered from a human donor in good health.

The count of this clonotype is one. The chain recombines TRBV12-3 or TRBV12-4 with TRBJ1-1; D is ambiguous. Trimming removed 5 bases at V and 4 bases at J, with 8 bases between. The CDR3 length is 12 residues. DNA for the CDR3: TGTGCCAGCAGTCGACCGGGCACTGAAGCTTTCTTT. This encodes CASSRPGTEAFF.

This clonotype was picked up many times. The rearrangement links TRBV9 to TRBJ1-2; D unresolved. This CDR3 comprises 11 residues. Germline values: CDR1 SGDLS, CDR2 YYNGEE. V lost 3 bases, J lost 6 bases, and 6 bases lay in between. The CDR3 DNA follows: TGTGCCAGCAGCGCCCCGGATGGCTACACCTTC. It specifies CASSAPDGYTF.

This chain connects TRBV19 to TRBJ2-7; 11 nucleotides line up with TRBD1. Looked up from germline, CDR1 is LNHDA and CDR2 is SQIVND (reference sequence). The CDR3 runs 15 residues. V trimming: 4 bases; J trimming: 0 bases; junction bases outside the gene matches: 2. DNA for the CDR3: TGTGCCAGTAGTAGGGACAGGGGGAGCTCCTACGAGCAGTACTTC. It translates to CASSRDRGSSYEQYF.

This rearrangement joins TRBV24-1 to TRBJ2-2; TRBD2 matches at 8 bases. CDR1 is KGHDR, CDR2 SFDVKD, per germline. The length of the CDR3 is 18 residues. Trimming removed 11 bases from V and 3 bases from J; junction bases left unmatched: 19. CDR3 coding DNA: TGTGCCAGCATCGTACTAGCGGACAAAGCACCCGACACCGGGGAGCTGTTTTTT. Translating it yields CASIVLADKAPDTGELFF.

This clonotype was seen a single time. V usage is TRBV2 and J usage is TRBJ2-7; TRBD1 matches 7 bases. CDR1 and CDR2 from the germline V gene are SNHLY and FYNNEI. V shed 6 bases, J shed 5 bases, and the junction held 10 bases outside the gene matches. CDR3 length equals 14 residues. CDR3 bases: TGTGCCAGCAGGAAGGACAGGACTTCCCACGAGCAGTACTTC. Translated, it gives CASRKDRTSHEQYF.

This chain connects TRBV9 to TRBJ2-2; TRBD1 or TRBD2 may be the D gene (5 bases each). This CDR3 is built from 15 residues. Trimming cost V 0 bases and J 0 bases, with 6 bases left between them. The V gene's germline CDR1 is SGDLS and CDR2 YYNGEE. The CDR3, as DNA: TGTGCCAGCAGCGTAGCGGGGCCGAACACCGGGGAGCTGTTTTTT. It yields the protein CASSVAGPNTGELFF.

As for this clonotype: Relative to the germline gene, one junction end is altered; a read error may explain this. CDR3: CASSVGANEHFF. The DNA of the CDR3 is TGTGCCAGCAGCGTCGGGGCTAATGAGCATTTCTTT. This chain links TRBV7-9 with TRBJ2-1; TRBD1 or TRBD2 may be the D gene (5 bases each). Per germline, CDR1 SEHNR and CDR2 FQNEAQ (reference sequence). The CDR3 length is 12 residues. Full variable domain (rest looked up from reference TRBV7-9 and TRBJ2-1): DTGVSQNPRHKITKRGQNVTFRCDPISEHNRLYWYRQTLGQGPEFLTYFQNEAQLEKSRLLSDRFSAERPKGSFSTLEIQRTEQGDSAMYLCASSVGANEHFFGPGTRLTVL.

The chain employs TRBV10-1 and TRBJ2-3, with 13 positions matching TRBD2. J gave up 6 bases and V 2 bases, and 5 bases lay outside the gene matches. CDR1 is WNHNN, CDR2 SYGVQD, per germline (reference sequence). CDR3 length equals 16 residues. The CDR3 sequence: CASSETSGGAYDTQYF. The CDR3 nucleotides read TGCGCCAGCAGTGAGACTAGCGGGGGGGCTTATGATACGCAGTATTTT.

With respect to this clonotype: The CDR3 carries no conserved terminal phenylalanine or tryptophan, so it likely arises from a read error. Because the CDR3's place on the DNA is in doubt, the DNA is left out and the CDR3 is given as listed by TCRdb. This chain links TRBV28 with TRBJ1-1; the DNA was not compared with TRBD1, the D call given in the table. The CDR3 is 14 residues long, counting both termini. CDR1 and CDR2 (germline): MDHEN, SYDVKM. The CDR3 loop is CASSFLGQMVIANY.

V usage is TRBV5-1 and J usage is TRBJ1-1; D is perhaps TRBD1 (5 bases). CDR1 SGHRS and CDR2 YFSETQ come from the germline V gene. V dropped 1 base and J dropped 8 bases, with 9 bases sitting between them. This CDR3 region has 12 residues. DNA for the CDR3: TGCGCCAGCAGCTTGAGTTCAGGGGAAGCTTTCTTT. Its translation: CASSLSSGEAFF. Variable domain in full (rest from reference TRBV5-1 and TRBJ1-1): KAGVTQTPRYLIKTRGQQVTLSCSPISGHRSVSWYQQTPGQGLQFLFEYFSETQRNKGNFPGRFSGRQFSNSRSEMNVSTLELGDSALYLCASSLSSGEAFFGQGTRLTVV.

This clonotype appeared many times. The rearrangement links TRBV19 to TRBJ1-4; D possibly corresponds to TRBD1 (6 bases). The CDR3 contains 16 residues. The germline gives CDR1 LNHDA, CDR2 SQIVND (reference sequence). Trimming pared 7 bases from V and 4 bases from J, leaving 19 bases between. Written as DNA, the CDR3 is TGTGCCAGTACCCCCAGCCCCAGGGGAGGTAATGAAAAACTGTTTTTT. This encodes CASTPSPRGGNEKLFF.

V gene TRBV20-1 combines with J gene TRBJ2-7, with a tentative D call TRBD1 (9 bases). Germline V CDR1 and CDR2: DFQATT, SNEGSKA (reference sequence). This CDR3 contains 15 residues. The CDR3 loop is CSPGGGGQGNPEQYF. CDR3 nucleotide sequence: TGCAGCCCGGGGGGGGGGGGACAGGGTAATCCCGAGCAGTACTTC.